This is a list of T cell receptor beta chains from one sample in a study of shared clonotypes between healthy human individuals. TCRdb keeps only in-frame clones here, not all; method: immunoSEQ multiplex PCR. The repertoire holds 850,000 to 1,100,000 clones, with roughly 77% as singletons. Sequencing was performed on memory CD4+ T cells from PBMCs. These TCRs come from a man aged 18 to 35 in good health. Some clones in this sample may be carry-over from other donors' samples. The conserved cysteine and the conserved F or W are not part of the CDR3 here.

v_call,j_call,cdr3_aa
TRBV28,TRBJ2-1,ASRQSTGQLSEQF
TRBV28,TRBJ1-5,ASSYDSNQPQH
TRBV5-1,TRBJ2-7,ASSDPTSFREQY
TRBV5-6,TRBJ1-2,ASSFYSGGYT
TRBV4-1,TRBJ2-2,ASSRGDGPNTGELF
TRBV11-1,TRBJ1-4,ASSLGSFGEKLF
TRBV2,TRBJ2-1,ASSYPGQRSSYNEQF
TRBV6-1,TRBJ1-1,ASIQGLNTEAF
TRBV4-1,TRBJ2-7,ASSQSQTSSYYEQY
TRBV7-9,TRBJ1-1,ASSLQFGAF
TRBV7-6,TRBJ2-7,ASSLESGAMNAWEQY
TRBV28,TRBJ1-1,ASSSGTKTEAF
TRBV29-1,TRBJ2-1,SGKGGTSSYNEQF
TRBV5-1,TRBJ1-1,ASSVSTGLMNTEAF
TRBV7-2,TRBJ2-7,ASSLIWGSYSYEQY
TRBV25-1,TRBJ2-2,ASSYPGLNTGELF
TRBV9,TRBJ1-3,ASSPDSLSGNTIY